This T cell receptor beta chain was retrieved from a study of T cells in Graves' hyperthyroidism and ophthalmopathy. This CDR3 region has 14 residues. In germline, CDR1 is DFQATT, CDR2 SNEGSKA (reference sequence). Between the trimmed V and J ends, which lost 6 bases and 5 bases, there was a span of 19 bases. RNA transcripts yielded amplified TCR beta CDR3 regions. First-round RT-PCR targeting the TCR CDR3 was performed with the HTBI primer set. TCRdb reprocessed the multiplex PCR reads with MiXCR, giving one entry per CDR3 protein. The sample lists 450,000 to 700,000 distinct CDR3 sequences, around 45% seen once, with around a fifth in the top ten.

Source material: peripheral blood or thyroid tissue (not recorded which). The sequence derives from an adult woman with Graves' disease, either hyperthyroidism or ophthalmopathy (not recorded which). The J gene is TRBJ1-2, the V gene TRBV20-1; perhaps TRBD1 as D (5 bases). CDR3 sequence (DNA): TGCAGTGCACCGGGGGAGGGAGTAGTGTATGGCTACACCTTC. Amino acid sequence: CSAPGEGVVYGYTF.